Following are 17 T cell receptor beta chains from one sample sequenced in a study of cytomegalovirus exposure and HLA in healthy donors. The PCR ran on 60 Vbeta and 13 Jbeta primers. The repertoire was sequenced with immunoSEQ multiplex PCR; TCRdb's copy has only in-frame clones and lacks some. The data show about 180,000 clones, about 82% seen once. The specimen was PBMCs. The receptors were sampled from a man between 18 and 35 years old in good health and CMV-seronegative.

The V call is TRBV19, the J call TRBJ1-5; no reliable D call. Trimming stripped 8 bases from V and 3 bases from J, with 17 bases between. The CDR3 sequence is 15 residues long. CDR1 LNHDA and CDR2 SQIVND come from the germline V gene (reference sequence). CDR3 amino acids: CASPPRWRDNQPQHF. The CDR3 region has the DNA TGTGCCAGTCCCCCTAGGTGGAGGGACAATCAGCCCCAGCATTTT.

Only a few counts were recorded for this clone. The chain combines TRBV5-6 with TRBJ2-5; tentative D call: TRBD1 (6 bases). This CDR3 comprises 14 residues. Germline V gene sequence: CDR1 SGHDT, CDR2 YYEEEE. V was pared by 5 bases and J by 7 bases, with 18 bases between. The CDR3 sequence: CASSFQGRTGTQYF. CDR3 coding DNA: TGTGCCAGCAGTTTCCAGGGGAGAACGGGGACCCAGTACTTC.

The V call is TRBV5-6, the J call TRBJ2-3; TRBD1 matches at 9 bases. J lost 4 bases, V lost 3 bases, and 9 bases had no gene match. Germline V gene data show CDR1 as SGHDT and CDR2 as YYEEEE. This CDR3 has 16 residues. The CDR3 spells CASSWGTGSGADTQYF. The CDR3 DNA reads TGTGCCAGCAGCTGGGGGACAGGGAGTGGGGCAGATACGCAGTATTTT.

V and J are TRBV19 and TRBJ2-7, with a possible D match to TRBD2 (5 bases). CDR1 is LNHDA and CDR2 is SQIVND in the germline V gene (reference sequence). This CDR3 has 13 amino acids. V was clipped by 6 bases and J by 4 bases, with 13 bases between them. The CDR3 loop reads CASSPIPGYEQYF. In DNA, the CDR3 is TGTGCCAGTAGCCCGATTCCGGGGTACGAGCAGTACTTC.

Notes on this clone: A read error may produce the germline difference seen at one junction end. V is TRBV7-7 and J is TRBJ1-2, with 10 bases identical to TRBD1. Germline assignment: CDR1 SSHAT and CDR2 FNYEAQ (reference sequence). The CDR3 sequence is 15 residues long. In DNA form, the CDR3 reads TGTGCTAGCAGGCCGGGACAGGGGAGGTCGGATGGCTACACCTTC. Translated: CASRPGQGRSDGYTF.

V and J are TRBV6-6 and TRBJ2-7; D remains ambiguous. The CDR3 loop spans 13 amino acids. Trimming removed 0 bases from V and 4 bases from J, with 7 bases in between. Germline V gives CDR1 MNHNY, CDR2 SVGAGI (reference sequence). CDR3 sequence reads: CASSYSTVYEQYF. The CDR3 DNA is TGTGCCAGCAGTTACTCGACTGTTTACGAGCAGTACTTC.

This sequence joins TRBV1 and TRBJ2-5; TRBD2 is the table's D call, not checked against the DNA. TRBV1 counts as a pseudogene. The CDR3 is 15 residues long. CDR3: CTSSRPGLLQETQYF. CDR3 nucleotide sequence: TGCACCAGCAGCCGACCCGGACTTCTTCAAGAGACCCAGTACTTC.

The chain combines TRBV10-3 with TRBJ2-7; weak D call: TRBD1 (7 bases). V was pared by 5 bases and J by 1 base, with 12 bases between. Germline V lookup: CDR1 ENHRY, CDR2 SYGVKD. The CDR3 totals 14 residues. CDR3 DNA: TGTGCCATCAGTAAGGCAGGGGGGTCCTACGAGCAGTACTTC. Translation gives CAISKAGGSYEQYF.

Here the CDR3 reads CASSGGGGYTF. For the CDR3, the DNA is TGTGCCAGCAGCGGGGGAGGTGGCTACACCTTC. V usage is TRBV7-9 and J usage is TRBJ1-2, with D possibly TRBD1 on 5 matching bases. Trimming removed 5 bases at V and 7 bases at J, with 8 bases between. Germline V gene lookup returns CDR1 SEHNR and CDR2 FQNEAQ (reference sequence). The CDR3 sequence is 11 residues long.

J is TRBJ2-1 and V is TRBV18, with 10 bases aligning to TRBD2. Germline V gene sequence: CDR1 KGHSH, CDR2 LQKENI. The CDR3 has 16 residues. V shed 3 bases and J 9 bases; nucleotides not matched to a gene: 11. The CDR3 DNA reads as TGTGCCAGCTCACCGGGTCCTAGCGGGAGTGGAGCTGAGCAGTTCTTC. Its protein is CASSPGPSGSGAEQFF.

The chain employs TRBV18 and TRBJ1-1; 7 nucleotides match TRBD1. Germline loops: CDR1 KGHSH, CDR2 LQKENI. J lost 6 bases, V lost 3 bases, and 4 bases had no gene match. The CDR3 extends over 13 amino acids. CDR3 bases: TGTGCCAGCTCACCCTTTGACAGGGCTGAAGCTTTCTTT. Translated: CASSPFDRAEAFF.

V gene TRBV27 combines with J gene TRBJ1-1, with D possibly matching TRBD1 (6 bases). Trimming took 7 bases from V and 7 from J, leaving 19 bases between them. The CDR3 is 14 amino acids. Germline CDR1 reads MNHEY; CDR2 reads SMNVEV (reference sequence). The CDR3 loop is CASKLHRVMIEAFF. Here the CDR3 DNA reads TGTGCCAGCAAGCTGCACAGGGTGATGATTGAAGCTTTCTTT.

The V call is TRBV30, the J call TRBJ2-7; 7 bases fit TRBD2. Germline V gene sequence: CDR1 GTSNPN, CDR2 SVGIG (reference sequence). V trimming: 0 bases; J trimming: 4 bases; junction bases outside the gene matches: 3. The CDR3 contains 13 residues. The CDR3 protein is CAWSVGGRYEQYF. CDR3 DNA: TGTGCCTGGAGTGTGGGGGGGAGATACGAGCAGTACTTC.

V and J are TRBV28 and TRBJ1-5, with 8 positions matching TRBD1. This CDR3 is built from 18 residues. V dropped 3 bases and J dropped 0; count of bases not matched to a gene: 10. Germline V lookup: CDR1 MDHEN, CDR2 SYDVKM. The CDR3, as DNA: TGTGCCAGCAGTTTGGCGCGCAGGGGGCTTCTTAGCAATCAGCCCCAGCATTTT. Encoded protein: CASSLARRGLLSNQPQHF.

The CDR3 is CASRPSIHYNEKLFF. The CDR3, as DNA: TGTGCCAGCAGGCCTTCGATTCACTATAATGAAAAACTGTTTTTT. The J gene is TRBJ1-4, the V gene TRBV28; unclear D gene. Trimming left V 6 bases short and J 4 bases short, with 15 bases between. Germline loops: CDR1 MDHEN, CDR2 SYDVKM. The CDR3 loop spans 15 amino acids.

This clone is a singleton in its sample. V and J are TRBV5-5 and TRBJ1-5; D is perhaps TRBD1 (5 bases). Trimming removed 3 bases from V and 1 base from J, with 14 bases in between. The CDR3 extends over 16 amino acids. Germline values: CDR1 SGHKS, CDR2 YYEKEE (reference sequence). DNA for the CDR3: TGTGCCAGCAGCTCCCAAATGGGGCAGAGCAATCAGCCCCAGCATTTT. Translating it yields CASSSQMGQSNQPQHF.

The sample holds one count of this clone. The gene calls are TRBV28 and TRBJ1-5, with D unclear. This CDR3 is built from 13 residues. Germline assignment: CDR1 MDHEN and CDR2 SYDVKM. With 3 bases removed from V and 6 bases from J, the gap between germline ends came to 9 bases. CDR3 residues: CASSFGGVQPQHF. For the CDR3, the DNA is TGTGCCAGCAGTTTCGGAGGAGTTCAGCCCCAGCATTTT.